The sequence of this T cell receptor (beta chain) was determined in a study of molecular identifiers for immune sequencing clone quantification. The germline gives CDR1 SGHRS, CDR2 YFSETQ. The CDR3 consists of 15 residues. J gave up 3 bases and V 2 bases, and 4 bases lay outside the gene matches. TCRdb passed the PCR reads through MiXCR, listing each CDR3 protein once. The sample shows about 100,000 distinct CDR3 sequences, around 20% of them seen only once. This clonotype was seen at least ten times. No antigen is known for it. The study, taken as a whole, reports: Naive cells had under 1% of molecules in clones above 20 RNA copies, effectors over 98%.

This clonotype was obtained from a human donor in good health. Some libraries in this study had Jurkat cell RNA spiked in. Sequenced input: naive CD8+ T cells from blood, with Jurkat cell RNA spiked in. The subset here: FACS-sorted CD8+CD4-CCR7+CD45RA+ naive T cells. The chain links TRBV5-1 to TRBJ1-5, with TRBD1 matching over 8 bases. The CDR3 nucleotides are TGCGCCAGCAGCTTTTCAGGGGGCGACAATCAGCCCCAGCATTTT. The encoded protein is CASSFSGGDNQPQHF.